This T cell receptor (beta chain) is from a study of blood T cell repertoires in COVID-19 (dated by TCRdb to between 2020 and 2021). Broadly, across the study: Collaborator samples came from the United States, Italy and Spain and covered acute and convalescent phases of COVID-19. The prospective study material was composed of cDNA or gDNA derived from T cells, B-cell-depleted T cells, or PBMCs. The dataset comprised deeply sampled blood TCRbeta repertoires from subjects exposed to, actively infected with, or recovered from COVID-19. The repertoires were made available in a free public database intended to serve as a resource for research on the immune response to SARS-CoV-2. The samples were drawn from two sources: the first 160 participants of the ongoing ImmuneRACE study, and 1,200 or so subjects contributed by 6 global collaborators. A de-identified subject ID, COVID-19 status, age in years and sex were almost always included in the sample metadata. Where available, HLA class I and class II types were obtained from metadata supplied by the sample provider rather than from assay-based typing. Overall results and qualifications from the work: How much clinical and demographic metadata was included differed by source and by participant, and the metadata was provided uncurated.

The collaborating institutions used their own protocols to collect whole blood in K2EDTA tubes. For TCRbeta analysis, collaborator samples were shipped as frozen whole blood, as isolated PBMCs, or as DNA extracted from either sample type. The immunoSEQ Assay, a bias-controlled multiplex PCR, was used to amplify TCRbeta CDR3 regions from genomic DNA. In the source study's methods: Within the assay, amplification of reference gene primers was used to estimate how many nucleated cells each sample contained. To quantify the absolute abundance of each unique TCRbeta CDR3 rearrangement, sequence reads were collapsed and filtered. Productive Simpson clonality was computed per sample as the square root of Simpson's diversity index over productive rearrangements. TCRdb's version of the immuneACCESS table is confined to in-frame rearrangements and falls short of the full clone set. An unresolved V gene accounts for under half of the shortfall where checked; the remainder is of unknown origin. V, J and clone size are those of that table, while D and trimming were read from the DNA. The sample table records over 50,000 clones; 75% to 95% of these occur just once. In total, the top ten clones hold approximately 15% of the sample.

Reading the germline V gene gives CDR1 SGDLS and CDR2 YYNGEE. The CDR3 contains 15 residues, cysteine and phenylalanine counted. CDR3 DNA is the only sequence kept; it has 45 bases, read in frame from the first base. From V the trimming removes 3 bases and from J it removes 1 base, while the gene matches leave 4 bases of the junction unaccounted for. In regard to this clone: Its binding antigen is unknown. Base qualities are missing; no much larger clone stands one base away.

The chain joins TRBV9 to TRBJ1-1; 9 bases in the middle match TRBD1. This clonotype was obtained from a human donor with active COVID-19. The donor label of this sample is uncertain. The sample taken for sequencing was peripheral blood. This receptor has the CDR3 CASSAGTGQNTEAFF. At the DNA level, the sequence is TGTGCCAGCAGCGCCGGGACAGGGCAGAACACTGAAGCTTTCTTT.